Presented here are 4 T cell receptor beta chains from one specimen sequenced in a study of OX40 agonist ivuxolimab in advanced cancers. TCRdb keeps only in-frame clones here, not all; method: immunoSEQ multiplex PCR. The sample contains around 68,000 clones, around 90% of which appear only once. The starting material was CD4+ or CD8+ T cells sorted from blood, obtained in a trial of the OX40 agonist ivuxolimab. Receptor source: an adult with an advanced solid tumor such as melanoma, head and neck, liver or kidney cancer.

The V gene is TRBV25-1, the J gene TRBJ2-5, with D possibly TRBD2 on 6 matching bases. The CDR3 contains 15 residues. V gave up 3 bases and J gave up 1 base, with 12 bases separating them. The germline gives CDR1 MGHDK, CDR2 SYGVNS. The CDR3 spells CASSETRPFQETQYF. DNA of the CDR3: TGTGCCAGCAGTGAGACTAGACCGTTCCAAGAGACCCAGTACTTC.

The CDR3 region is CAWSTQGQETQYF. DNA of the CDR3: TGTGCCTGGAGTACCCAGGGTCAAGAGACCCAGTACTTC. The rearrangement links TRBV30 to TRBJ2-5, with D perhaps TRBD1 (5 bases). Per germline, CDR1 GTSNPN and CDR2 SVGIG (reference sequence). This CDR3 spans 13 amino acids. Trimming shortened V by 2 bases and J by 2 bases, and 9 bases separated the two germline ends.

This chain links TRBV15 with TRBJ1-4; D uncertain. This CDR3 is 16 amino acids long. CDR1 is LNHNV and CDR2 is YYDKDF in the germline V gene (reference sequence). The V and J ends lost 0 bases and 0 bases respectively, with 8 bases between them. The CDR3 region is CATSRDRVATNEKLFF. CDR3 nucleotide sequence: TGTGCCACCAGCAGAGATCGAGTTGCAACTAATGAAAAACTGTTTTTT. The entire variable domain, with the rest obtained from reference TRBV15 and TRBJ1-4, is as follows: DAMVIQNPRYQVTQFGKPVTLSCSQTLNHNVMYWYQQKSSQAPKLLFHYYDKDFNNEADTPDNFQSRRPNTSFCFLDIRSPGLGDTAMYLCATSRDRVATNEKLFFGSGTQLSVL.

The CDR3 loop is CASSETGDEQYF. CDR3 in DNA: TGTGCCAGCAGCGAGACAGGGGACGAGCAGTACTTC. The chain recombines TRBV7-9 with TRBJ2-7; 8 bases match TRBD1. The CDR3 has 12 residues. The V gene's germline CDR1 is SEHNR and CDR2 FQNEAQ (reference sequence). After removal of 5 bases from V and 5 bases from J, the junction contained 2 bases not matched to a gene.